A selection of T cell receptor beta chains follows, all from one sample in a study of blood T cell repertoires in COVID-19. Libraries were prepared by immunoSEQ multiplex PCR; TCRdb keeps only in-frame clonotypes and omits some of them. The data show approximately 260,000 clones, 89% seen once. Material: peripheral blood. Source of these receptors: a woman between 40 and 55 years old who had recovered from COVID-19. CDR3s include the opening cysteine and the closing phenylalanine or tryptophan. Each record gives: J gene, D gene, V gene, CDR3 length, clone size, CDR3 protein, CDR3 DNA. The D gene is left open where the match is weak. Expanded clones get a size class; other rows say once, few or many, or leave the size out.

j_call: TRBJ2-2; d_call: TRBD1; v_call: TRBV18; cdr3_length: 15; clone_size: -; cdr3_aa: CASSRTGGDTGELFF; cdr3_nt: TGTGCCAGCTCCCGCACAGGGGGCGACACCGGGGAGCTGTTTTTT
j_call: TRBJ2-1; d_call: TRBD1; v_call: TRBV28; cdr3_length: 14; clone_size: -; cdr3_aa: CASSPGTGLHEQFF; cdr3_nt: TGTGCCAGCAGCCCAGGGACAGGGCTACATGAGCAGTTCTTC
j_call: TRBJ1-1; d_call: TRBD1; v_call: TRBV5-1; cdr3_length: 14; clone_size: few; cdr3_aa: CASSQSTGTTEAFF; cdr3_nt: TGCGCCAGCAGCCAATCGACAGGGACCACTGAAGCTTTCTTT
j_call: TRBJ2-1; d_call: TRBD1; v_call: TRBV9; cdr3_length: 16; clone_size: -; cdr3_aa: CASSVAGRGPYNEQFF; cdr3_nt: TGTGCCAGCAGCGTAGCTGGCAGGGGGCCCTACAATGAGCAGTTCTTC
j_call: TRBJ2-3; d_call: -; v_call: TRBV5-1; cdr3_length: 17; clone_size: -; cdr3_aa: CASSLVSGGHGTDTQYF; cdr3_nt: TGCGCCAGCAGCTTAGTGTCCGGCGGGCACGGGACAGATACGCAGTATTTT
j_call: TRBJ1-1; d_call: -; v_call: TRBV5-1; cdr3_length: 15; clone_size: -; cdr3_aa: CASSLAISGNTEAFF; cdr3_nt: TGCGCCAGCAGCTTGGCCATTTCGGGAAACACTGAAGCTTTCTTT
j_call: TRBJ2-5; d_call: -; v_call: TRBV27; cdr3_length: 13; clone_size: -; cdr3_aa: CASSTKRQETQYF; cdr3_nt: TGTGCCAGCAGTACCAAGCGACAAGAGACCCAGTACTTC
j_call: TRBJ1-1; d_call: -; v_call: TRBV3-1/TRBV3-2; cdr3_length: 12; clone_size: -; cdr3_aa: CASSLSLGGAFF; cdr3_nt: TGTGCCAGCAGCCTATCTCTGGGAGGAGCTTTCTTT
j_call: TRBJ1-1; d_call: -; v_call: TRBV5-1; cdr3_length: 13; clone_size: -; cdr3_aa: CASSLQGIPEAFF; cdr3_nt: TGCGCCAGCAGCTTACAGGGTATCCCTGAAGCTTTCTTT
j_call: TRBJ1-2; d_call: -; v_call: TRBV4-1; cdr3_length: 15; clone_size: -; cdr3_aa: CASSQEGRRSYGYTF; cdr3_nt: TGCGCCAGCAGCCAAGAGGGCAGGAGGTCTTATGGCTACACCTTC
j_call: TRBJ2-3; d_call: TRBD2; v_call: TRBV18; cdr3_length: 15; clone_size: -; cdr3_aa: CASSPRASGQDTQYF; cdr3_nt: TGTGCCAGCTCACCAAGGGCTAGCGGGCAAGATACGCAGTATTTT
j_call: TRBJ2-5; d_call: TRBD2; v_call: TRBV3-1/TRBV3-2; cdr3_length: 19; clone_size: -; cdr3_aa: CASSQPGLAGGVGSETQYF; cdr3_nt: TGTGCCAGCAGCCAGCCGGGACTAGCGGGAGGGGTTGGTTCAGAGACCCAGTACTTC
j_call: TRBJ2-2; d_call: TRBD1; v_call: TRBV6-5; cdr3_length: 16; clone_size: -; cdr3_aa: CASSYRGTGSTGELFF; cdr3_nt: TGTGCCAGCAGTTACCGGGGGACAGGGTCCACCGGGGAGCTGTTTTTT
j_call: TRBJ2-5; d_call: -; v_call: TRBV7-2; cdr3_length: 17; clone_size: -; cdr3_aa: CASSLQWAGGSGETQYF; cdr3_nt: TGTGCCAGCAGCTTACAATGGGCCGGGGGATCGGGGGAGACCCAGTACTTC
j_call: TRBJ2-3; d_call: -; v_call: TRBV4-2; cdr3_length: 15; clone_size: -; cdr3_aa: CASSQVALGTDTQYF; cdr3_nt: TGTGCCAGCAGCCAAGTAGCCCTAGGCACAGATACGCAGTATTTT
j_call: TRBJ2-1; d_call: -; v_call: TRBV3-1/TRBV3-2; cdr3_length: 18; clone_size: -; cdr3_aa: CASSQVFRGRSSYNEQFF; cdr3_nt: TGTGCCAGCAGCCAAGTCTTCCGGGGGAGGAGCTCCTACAATGAGCAGTTCTTC
j_call: TRBJ1-1; d_call: -; v_call: TRBV27; cdr3_length: 13; clone_size: once; cdr3_aa: CASSFSGATEAFF; cdr3_nt: TGTGCCAGCAGTTTCTCAGGGGCCACTGAAGCTTTCTTT
j_call: TRBJ1-1; d_call: -; v_call: TRBV30; cdr3_length: 13; clone_size: -; cdr3_aa: CAWSVQRETEAFF; cdr3_nt: TGTGCCTGGAGCGTGCAGCGGGAGACTGAAGCTTTCTTT
j_call: TRBJ2-2; d_call: -; v_call: TRBV3-1/TRBV3-2; cdr3_length: 15; clone_size: -; cdr3_aa: CASSLRGAGTGELFF; cdr3_nt: TGTGCCAGCAGCCTTCGGGGAGCGGGCACCGGGGAGCTGTTTTTT
j_call: TRBJ2-1; d_call: TRBD1; v_call: TRBV19; cdr3_length: 12; clone_size: -; cdr3_aa: CASSMGQFEQFF; cdr3_nt: TGTGCCAGTAGTATGGGACAGTTTGAGCAGTTCTTC
j_call: TRBJ2-7; d_call: TRBD1; v_call: TRBV27; cdr3_length: 15; clone_size: -; cdr3_aa: CASSLARGGTYEQYF; cdr3_nt: TGTGCCAGCAGTTTAGCGCGAGGGGGCACCTACGAGCAGTACTTC
j_call: TRBJ2-5; d_call: -; v_call: TRBV6-5; cdr3_length: 13; clone_size: -; cdr3_aa: CASSHGYQETQYF; cdr3_nt: TGTGCCAGCAGTCACGGGTACCAAGAGACCCAGTACTTC
j_call: TRBJ1-2; d_call: -; v_call: TRBV29-1; cdr3_length: 12; clone_size: -; cdr3_aa: CSVGAQGYGYTF; cdr3_nt: TGCAGCGTGGGGGCCCAGGGATATGGCTACACCTTC
j_call: TRBJ1-2; d_call: -; v_call: TRBV6-1; cdr3_length: 13; clone_size: -; cdr3_aa: CASSPTIDYGYTF; cdr3_nt: TGTGCCAGCAGTCCCACTATCGACTATGGCTACACCTTC
j_call: TRBJ2-7; d_call: -; v_call: TRBV19; cdr3_length: 13; clone_size: -; cdr3_aa: CASSIGRGSEQYF; cdr3_nt: TGTGCCAGTAGTATAGGACGGGGGAGTGAGCAGTACTTC
j_call: TRBJ1-2; d_call: TRBD1; v_call: TRBV4-1; cdr3_length: 17; clone_size: -; cdr3_aa: CASSRVKPGQGSYGYTF; cdr3_nt: TGCGCCAGCAGCCGAGTCAAGCCGGGACAGGGGAGCTATGGCTACACCTTC
j_call: TRBJ2-5; d_call: -; v_call: TRBV30; cdr3_length: 17; clone_size: -; cdr3_aa: CAWSSPRMLANQETQYF; cdr3_nt: TGTGCCTGGAGTAGCCCCCGGATGCTAGCGAACCAAGAGACCCAGTACTTC
j_call: TRBJ2-2; d_call: TRBD1; v_call: TRBV28; cdr3_length: 18; clone_size: -; cdr3_aa: CASSPGTGTAINTGELFF; cdr3_nt: TGTGCCAGCAGTCCAGGGACCGGGACAGCCATAAACACCGGGGAGCTGTTTTTT
j_call: TRBJ1-2; d_call: -; v_call: TRBV7-2; cdr3_length: 15; clone_size: -; cdr3_aa: CASSSPSTGNYGYTF; cdr3_nt: TGTGCCAGCAGCTCCCCTTCAACAGGAAACTATGGCTACACCTTC
j_call: TRBJ2-7; d_call: -; v_call: TRBV5-4; cdr3_length: 15; clone_size: -; cdr3_aa: CASSPGTSAYYEQYF; cdr3_nt: TGTGCCAGCAGCCCCGGGACAAGTGCTTACTACGAGCAGTACTTC
j_call: TRBJ1-2; d_call: -; v_call: TRBV7-9; cdr3_length: 13; clone_size: once; cdr3_aa: CASSLDGGGGYTF; cdr3_nt: TGTGCCAGCAGCTTAGACGGAGGAGGTGGCTACACCTTC
j_call: TRBJ2-5; d_call: -; v_call: TRBV4-3; cdr3_length: 14; clone_size: -; cdr3_aa: CASSPGTYQETQYF; cdr3_nt: TGCGCCAGCAGCCCCGGGACATACCAAGAGACCCAGTACTTC
j_call: TRBJ1-1; d_call: -; v_call: TRBV3-1/TRBV3-2; cdr3_length: 13; clone_size: -; cdr3_aa: CASSQVGQAEAFF; cdr3_nt: TGTGCCAGCAGCCAAGTTGGGCAGGCTGAAGCTTTCTTT
j_call: TRBJ2-2; d_call: TRBD1; v_call: TRBV19; cdr3_length: 16; clone_size: -; cdr3_aa: CASSPLTGVGTGELFF; cdr3_nt: TGTGCCAGTAGTCCTCTGACAGGGGTCGGCACCGGGGAGCTGTTTTTT
j_call: TRBJ1-2; d_call: -; v_call: TRBV11-1; cdr3_length: 12; clone_size: -; cdr3_aa: CASSLSGDGYTF; cdr3_nt: TGTGCCAGCAGCTTATCGGGGGACGGCTACACCTTC
j_call: TRBJ2-5; d_call: TRBD2; v_call: TRBV5-1; cdr3_length: 16; clone_size: few; cdr3_aa: CASAGTSRLGEETQYF; cdr3_nt: TGCGCCAGCGCCGGGACTAGCAGACTCGGGGAAGAGACCCAGTACTTC
j_call: TRBJ2-5; d_call: TRBD2; v_call: TRBV9; cdr3_length: 17; clone_size: -; cdr3_aa: CASSVGLPGLALETQYF; cdr3_nt: TGTGCCAGCAGCGTAGGGTTACCGGGACTAGCGTTAGAGACCCAGTACTTC
j_call: TRBJ1-1; d_call: TRBD1; v_call: TRBV5-1; cdr3_length: 13; clone_size: few; cdr3_aa: CASSSEDRYEAFF; cdr3_nt: TGCGCCAGCAGCTCAGAGGACAGGTATGAAGCTTTCTTT
j_call: TRBJ2-7; d_call: TRBD1; v_call: TRBV5-1; cdr3_length: 15; clone_size: few; cdr3_aa: CASSLGQGSAYEQYF; cdr3_nt: TGCGCCAGCAGCTTGGGACAGGGGTCGGCGTACGAGCAGTACTTC
j_call: TRBJ1-1; d_call: TRBD1; v_call: TRBV2; cdr3_length: 13; clone_size: -; cdr3_aa: CASRGTGGTEAFF; cdr3_nt: TGTGCCAGCAGGGGGACAGGGGGCACTGAAGCTTTCTTT
j_call: TRBJ2-1; d_call: TRBD2; v_call: TRBV24-1; cdr3_length: 16; clone_size: once; cdr3_aa: CATSDPGTIAYNEQFF; cdr3_nt: TGTGCCACCAGTGACCCCGGGACTATCGCCTACAATGAGCAGTTCTTC
j_call: TRBJ1-2; d_call: -; v_call: TRBV6-5; cdr3_length: 15; clone_size: few; cdr3_aa: CASSRLDSLPGGYTF; cdr3_nt: TGTGCCAGCAGTCGCCTGGACAGCCTTCCGGGTGGCTACACCTTC
j_call: TRBJ2-5; d_call: -; v_call: TRBV18; cdr3_length: 15; clone_size: -; cdr3_aa: CASSPIGPQGETQYF; cdr3_nt: TGTGCCAGCTCACCGATAGGGCCTCAGGGAGAGACCCAGTACTTC
j_call: TRBJ1-2; d_call: TRBD1; v_call: TRBV5-1; cdr3_length: 15; clone_size: -; cdr3_aa: CASSLVGQGIHGYTF; cdr3_nt: TGCGCCAGCAGCTTGGTGGGACAGGGGATACATGGCTACACCTTC
j_call: TRBJ2-1; d_call: -; v_call: TRBV16; cdr3_length: 15; clone_size: -; cdr3_aa: CASSHWRGTYNEQFF; cdr3_nt: TGTGCCAGCAGCCATTGGCGGGGAACCTACAATGAGCAGTTCTTC
j_call: TRBJ2-5; d_call: -; v_call: TRBV11-1; cdr3_length: 15; clone_size: -; cdr3_aa: CASSLEVEGLETQYF; cdr3_nt: TGTGCCAGCAGCTTAGAGGTGGAGGGGCTGGAGACCCAGTACTTC
j_call: TRBJ1-4; d_call: TRBD1; v_call: TRBV19; cdr3_length: 16; clone_size: -; cdr3_aa: CASSTGQSPTNEKLFF; cdr3_nt: TGTGCCAGTAGTACGGGACAGAGCCCCACTAATGAAAAACTGTTTTTT
j_call: TRBJ2-1; d_call: TRBD2; v_call: TRBV10-1; cdr3_length: 15; clone_size: once; cdr3_aa: CASSEGTSVDNEQFF; cdr3_nt: TGCGCCAGCAGTGAGGGGACTAGCGTGGACAATGAGCAGTTCTTC
j_call: TRBJ1-2; d_call: -; v_call: TRBV14; cdr3_length: 16; clone_size: -; cdr3_aa: CASSQLRGGRYDGYTF; cdr3_nt: TGTGCCAGCAGCCAACTCCGTGGGGGGAGGTACGACGGCTACACCTTC
j_call: TRBJ2-2; d_call: -; v_call: TRBV19; cdr3_length: 13; clone_size: -; cdr3_aa: CASSIDLTGELFF; cdr3_nt: TGTGCCAGTAGTATAGATCTGACCGGGGAGCTGTTTTTT
j_call: TRBJ1-1; d_call: -; v_call: TRBV5-1; cdr3_length: 14; clone_size: -; cdr3_aa: CASSLYTMNTEAFF; cdr3_nt: TGCGCCAGCAGCTTATACACCATGAACACTGAAGCTTTCTTT
j_call: TRBJ2-5; d_call: -; v_call: TRBV6-5; cdr3_length: 14; clone_size: -; cdr3_aa: CASSRGILQETQYF; cdr3_nt: TGTGCCAGCAGTAGAGGAATCTTACAAGAGACCCAGTACTTC
j_call: TRBJ2-7; d_call: -; v_call: TRBV18; cdr3_length: 15; clone_size: -; cdr3_aa: CASSPNRALSYEQYF; cdr3_nt: TGTGCCAGCTCACCCAACAGGGCTCTTTCCTACGAGCAGTACTTC
j_call: TRBJ2-3; d_call: TRBD1; v_call: TRBV29-1; cdr3_length: 14; clone_size: -; cdr3_aa: CSVRQGARTDTQYF; cdr3_nt: TGCAGCGTTAGACAGGGGGCGCGGACAGATACGCAGTATTTT
j_call: TRBJ2-3; d_call: TRBD2; v_call: TRBV10-2; cdr3_length: 15; clone_size: -; cdr3_aa: CASSEDTGGTDTQYF; cdr3_nt: TGCGCCAGCAGTGAGGATACGGGGGGGACAGATACGCAGTATTTT
j_call: TRBJ2-2; d_call: -; v_call: TRBV24-1; cdr3_length: 16; clone_size: once; cdr3_aa: CATSDHRVANTGELFF; cdr3_nt: TGTGCCACCAGTGACCACAGGGTGGCGAACACCGGGGAGCTGTTTTTT
j_call: TRBJ1-1; d_call: -; v_call: TRBV14; cdr3_length: 13; clone_size: -; cdr3_aa: CASSGGANTEAFF; cdr3_nt: TGTGCCAGCAGCGGGGGGGCGAACACTGAAGCTTTCTTT
j_call: TRBJ2-5; d_call: -; v_call: TRBV28; cdr3_length: 13; clone_size: -; cdr3_aa: CASSFGSVETQYF; cdr3_nt: TGTGCCAGCAGTTTTGGCAGCGTTGAGACCCAGTACTTC
j_call: TRBJ2-3; d_call: -; v_call: TRBV25-1; cdr3_length: 12; clone_size: -; cdr3_aa: CASSVATDTQYF; cdr3_nt: TGTGCCAGCAGTGTGGCCACAGATACGCAGTATTTT